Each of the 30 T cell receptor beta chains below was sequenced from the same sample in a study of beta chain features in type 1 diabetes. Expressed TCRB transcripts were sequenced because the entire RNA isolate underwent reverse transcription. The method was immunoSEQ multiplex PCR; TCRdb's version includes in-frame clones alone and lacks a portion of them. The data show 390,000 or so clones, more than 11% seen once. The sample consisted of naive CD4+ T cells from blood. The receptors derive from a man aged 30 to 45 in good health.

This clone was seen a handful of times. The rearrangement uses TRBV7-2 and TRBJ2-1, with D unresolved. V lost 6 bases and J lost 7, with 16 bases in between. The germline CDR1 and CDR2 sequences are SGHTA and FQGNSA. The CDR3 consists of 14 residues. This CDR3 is CASSYETLGNEQFF. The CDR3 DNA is TGTGCCAGCAGTTACGAGACTCTCGGGAATGAGCAGTTCTTC.

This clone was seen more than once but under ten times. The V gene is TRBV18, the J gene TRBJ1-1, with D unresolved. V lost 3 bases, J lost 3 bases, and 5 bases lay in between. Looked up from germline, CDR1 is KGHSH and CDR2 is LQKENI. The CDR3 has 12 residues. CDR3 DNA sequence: TGTGCCAGCTCACCGGTTTACACTGAAGCTTTCTTT. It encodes CASSPVYTEAFF. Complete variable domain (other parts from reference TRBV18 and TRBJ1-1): NAGVMQNPRHLVRRRGQEARLRCSPMKGHSHVYWYRQLPEEGLKFMVYLQKENIIDESGMPKERFSAEFPKEGPSILRIQQVVRGDSAAYFCASSPVYTEAFFGQGTRLTVV.

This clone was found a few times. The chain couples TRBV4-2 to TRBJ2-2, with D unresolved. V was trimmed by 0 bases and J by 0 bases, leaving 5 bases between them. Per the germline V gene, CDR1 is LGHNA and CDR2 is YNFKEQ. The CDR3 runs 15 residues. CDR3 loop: CASSQEISNTGELFF. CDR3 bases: TGTGCCAGCAGCCAAGAAATATCGAACACCGGGGAGCTGTTTTTT.

CDR3 amino acids: CSVEVDRGLAYEQYF. The CDR3 nucleotides read TGCAGCGTTGAAGTCGACAGGGGGTTAGCCTACGAGCAGTACTTC. The chain links TRBV29-1 to TRBJ2-7; TRBD1 matches 9 bases. Germline V gene sequence: CDR1 SQVTM, CDR2 ANQGSEA. The CDR3 covers 15 residues. The trim removed 1 base at V and 2 bases at J, leaving 6 bases unmatched.

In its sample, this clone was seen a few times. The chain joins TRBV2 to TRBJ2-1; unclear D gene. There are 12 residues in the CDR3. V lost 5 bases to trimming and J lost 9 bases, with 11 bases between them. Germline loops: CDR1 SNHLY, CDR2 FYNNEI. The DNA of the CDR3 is TGTGCCAGCAGTTCCCCTCCTGGTGAGCAGTTCTTC. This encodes CASSSPPGEQFF.

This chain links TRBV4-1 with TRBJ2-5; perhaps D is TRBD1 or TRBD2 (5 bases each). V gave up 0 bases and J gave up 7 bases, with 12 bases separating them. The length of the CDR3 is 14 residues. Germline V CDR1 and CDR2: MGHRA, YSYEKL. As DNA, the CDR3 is TGCGCCAGCAGCCAAGATGGTGGGGGTCGGACCCAGTACTTC. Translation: CASSQDGGGRTQYF.

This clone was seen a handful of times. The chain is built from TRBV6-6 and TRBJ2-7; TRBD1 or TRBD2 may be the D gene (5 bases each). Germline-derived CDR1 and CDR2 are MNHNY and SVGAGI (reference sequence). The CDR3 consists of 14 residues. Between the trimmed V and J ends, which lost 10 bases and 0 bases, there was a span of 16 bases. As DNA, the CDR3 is TGTGCCATCAACCGGGACGGTCTCTCCTACGAGCAGTACTTC. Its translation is CAINRDGLSYEQYF.

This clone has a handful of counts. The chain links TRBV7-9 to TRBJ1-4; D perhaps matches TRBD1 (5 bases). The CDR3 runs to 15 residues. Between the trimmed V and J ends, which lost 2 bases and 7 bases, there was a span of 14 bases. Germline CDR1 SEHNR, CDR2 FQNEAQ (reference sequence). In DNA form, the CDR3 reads TGTGCCAGCAGCTTAATGAGGGGAGTAGGTGAAAAACTGTTTTTT. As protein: CASSLMRGVGEKLFF.

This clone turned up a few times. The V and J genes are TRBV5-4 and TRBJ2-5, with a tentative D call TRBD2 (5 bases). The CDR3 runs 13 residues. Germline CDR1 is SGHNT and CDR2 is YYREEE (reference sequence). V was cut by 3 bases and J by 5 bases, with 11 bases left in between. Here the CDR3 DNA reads TGTGCCAGCAGCTCCGCTAGCAGGGAGACCCAGTACTTC. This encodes CASSSASRETQYF. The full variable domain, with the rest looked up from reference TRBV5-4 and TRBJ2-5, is ETGVTQSPTHLIKTRGQQVTLRCSSQSGHNTVSWYQQALGQGPQFIFQYYREEENGRGNFPPRFSGLQFPNYSSELNVNALELDDSALYLCASSSASRETQYFGPGTRLLVL.

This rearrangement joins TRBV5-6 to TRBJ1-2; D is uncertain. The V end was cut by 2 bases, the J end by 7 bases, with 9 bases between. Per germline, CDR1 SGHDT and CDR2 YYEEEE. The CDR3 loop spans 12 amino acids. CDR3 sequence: CASSFSSAGYTF. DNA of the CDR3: TGTGCCAGCAGCTTTTCCAGCGCTGGCTACACCTTC.

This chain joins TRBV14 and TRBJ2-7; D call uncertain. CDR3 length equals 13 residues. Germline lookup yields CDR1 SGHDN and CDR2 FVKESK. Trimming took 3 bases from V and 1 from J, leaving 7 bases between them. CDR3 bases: TGTGCCAGCAGCCAGACCACATCCTACGAGCAGTACGTC. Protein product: CASSQTTSYEQYV.

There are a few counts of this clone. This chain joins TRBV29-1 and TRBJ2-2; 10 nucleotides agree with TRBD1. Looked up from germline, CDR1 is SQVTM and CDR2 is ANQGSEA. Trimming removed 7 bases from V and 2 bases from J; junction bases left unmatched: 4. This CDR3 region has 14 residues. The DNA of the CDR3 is TGCAGCGCGGGGGACAGGGGTAACACCGGGGAGCTGTTTTTT. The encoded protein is CSAGDRGNTGELFF.

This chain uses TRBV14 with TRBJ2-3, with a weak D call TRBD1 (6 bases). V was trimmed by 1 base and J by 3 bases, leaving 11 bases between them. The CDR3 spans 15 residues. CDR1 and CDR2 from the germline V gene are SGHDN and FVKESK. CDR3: CASSQGDRRTDTQYF. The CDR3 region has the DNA TGTGCCAGCAGCCAAGGTGACAGGCGAACAGATACGCAGTATTTT.

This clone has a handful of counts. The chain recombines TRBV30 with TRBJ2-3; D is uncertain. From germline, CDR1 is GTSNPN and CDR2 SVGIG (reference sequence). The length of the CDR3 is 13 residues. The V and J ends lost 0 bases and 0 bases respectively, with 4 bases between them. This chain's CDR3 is CAWSVYSTDTQYF. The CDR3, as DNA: TGTGCCTGGAGTGTCTACAGCACAGATACGCAGTATTTT.

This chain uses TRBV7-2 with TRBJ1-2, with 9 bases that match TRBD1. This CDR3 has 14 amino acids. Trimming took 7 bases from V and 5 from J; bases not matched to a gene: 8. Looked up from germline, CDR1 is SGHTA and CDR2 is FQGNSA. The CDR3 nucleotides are TGTGCCAGCAACTATGGGACAGGGCTTTATGGCTACACCTTC. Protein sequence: CASNYGTGLYGYTF.

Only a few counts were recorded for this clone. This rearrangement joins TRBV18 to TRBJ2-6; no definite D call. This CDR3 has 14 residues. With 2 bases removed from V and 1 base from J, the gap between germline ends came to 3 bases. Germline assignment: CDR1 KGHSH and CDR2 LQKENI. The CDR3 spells CASSPRSGANVLTF. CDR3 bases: TGTGCCAGCTCACCAAGATCTGGGGCCAACGTCCTGACTTTC.

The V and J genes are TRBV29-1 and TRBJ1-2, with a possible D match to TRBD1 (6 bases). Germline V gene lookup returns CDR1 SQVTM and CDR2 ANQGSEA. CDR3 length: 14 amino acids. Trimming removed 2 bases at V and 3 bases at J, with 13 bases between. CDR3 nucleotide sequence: TGCAGCGTTGAACATCTGCAGGGGTACTATGGCTACACCTTC. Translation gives CSVEHLQGYYGYTF. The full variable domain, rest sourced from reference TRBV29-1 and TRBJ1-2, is SAVISQKPSRDICQRGTSLTIQCQVDSQVTMMFWYRQQPGQSLTLIATANQGSEATYESGFVIDKFPISRPNLTFSTLTVSNMSPEDSSIYLCSVEHLQGYYGYTFGSGTRLTVV.

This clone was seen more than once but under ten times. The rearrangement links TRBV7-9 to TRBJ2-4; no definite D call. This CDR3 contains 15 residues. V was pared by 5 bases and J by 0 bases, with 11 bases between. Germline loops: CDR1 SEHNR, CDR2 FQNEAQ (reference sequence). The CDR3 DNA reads TGTGCCAGCAGCCCACCGGTCCTAGCCAAAAACATTCAGTACTTC. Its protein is CASSPPVLAKNIQYF.

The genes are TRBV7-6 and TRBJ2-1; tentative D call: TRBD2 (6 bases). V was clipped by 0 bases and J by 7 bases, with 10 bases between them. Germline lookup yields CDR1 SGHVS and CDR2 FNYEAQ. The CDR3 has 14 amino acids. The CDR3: CASSLARGTNEQFF. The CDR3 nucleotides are TGTGCCAGCAGCTTAGCGCGGGGTACGAATGAGCAGTTCTTC.

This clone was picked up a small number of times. The CDR3 region has the DNA TGTGCCAGCAGCAAACAGGGGCCGAACACCGGGGAGCTGTTTTTT. This gives the protein CASSKQGPNTGELFF. This chain uses TRBV7-9 with TRBJ2-2, with TRBD1 identical over 7 bases. This CDR3 region has 15 residues. V shed 5 bases, J shed 0 bases, and the junction held 3 bases outside the gene matches. Germline lookup yields CDR1 SEHNR and CDR2 FQNEAQ (reference sequence).

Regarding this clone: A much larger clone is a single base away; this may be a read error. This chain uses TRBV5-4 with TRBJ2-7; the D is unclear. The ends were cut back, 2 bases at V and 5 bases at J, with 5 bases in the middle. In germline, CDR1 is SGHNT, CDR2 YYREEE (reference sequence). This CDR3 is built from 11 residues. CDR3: CASSLGHEQYF. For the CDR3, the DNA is TGTGCCAGCAGCTTAGGCCACGAGCAGTACTTC.

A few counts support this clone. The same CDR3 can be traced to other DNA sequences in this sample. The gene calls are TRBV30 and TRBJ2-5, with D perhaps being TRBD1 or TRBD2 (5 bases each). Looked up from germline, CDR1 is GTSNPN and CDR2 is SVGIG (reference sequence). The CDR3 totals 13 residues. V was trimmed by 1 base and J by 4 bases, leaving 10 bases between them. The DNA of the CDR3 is TGTGCCTGGAGTGCTCAGGGACCAGAGACCCAGTACTTC. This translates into CAWSAQGPETQYF.

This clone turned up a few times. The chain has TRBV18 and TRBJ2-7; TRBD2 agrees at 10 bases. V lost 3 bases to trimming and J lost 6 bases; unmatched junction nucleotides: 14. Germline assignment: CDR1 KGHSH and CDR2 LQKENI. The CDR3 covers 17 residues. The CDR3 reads CASSPSTRASGGFEQYF. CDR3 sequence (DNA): TGTGCCAGCTCACCCTCTACGAGGGCTAGCGGGGGATTCGAGCAGTACTTC. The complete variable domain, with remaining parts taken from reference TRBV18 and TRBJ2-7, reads NAGVMQNPRHLVRRRGQEARLRCSPMKGHSHVYWYRQLPEEGLKFMVYLQKENIIDESGMPKERFSAEFPKEGPSILRIQQVVRGDSAAYFCASSPSTRASGGFEQYFGPGTRLTVT.

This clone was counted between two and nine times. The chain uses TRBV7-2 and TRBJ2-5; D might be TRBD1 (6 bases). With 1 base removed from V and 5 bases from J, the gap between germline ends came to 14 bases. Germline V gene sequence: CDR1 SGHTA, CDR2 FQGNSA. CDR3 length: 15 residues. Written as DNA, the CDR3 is TGTGCCAGCAGCTTAGATTTGGGGGCAGGGGAGACCCAGTACTTC. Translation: CASSLDLGAGETQYF.

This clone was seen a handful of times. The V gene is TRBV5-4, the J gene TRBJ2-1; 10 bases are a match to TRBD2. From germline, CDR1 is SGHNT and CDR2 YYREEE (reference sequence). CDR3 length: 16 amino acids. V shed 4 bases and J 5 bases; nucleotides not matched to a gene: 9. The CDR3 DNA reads TGTGCCAGCAGCAGGAACGTAGCGGGAGGTAACAATGAGCAGTTCTTC. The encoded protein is CASSRNVAGGNNEQFF.

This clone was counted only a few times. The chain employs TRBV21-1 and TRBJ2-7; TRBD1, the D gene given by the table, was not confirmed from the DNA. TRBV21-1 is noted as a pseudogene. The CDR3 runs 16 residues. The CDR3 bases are TGTGCCAGCAGCAACATAGGGTTCTTAGGGGGCACCGAGCAGTACGTC. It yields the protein CASSNIGFLGGTEQYV.

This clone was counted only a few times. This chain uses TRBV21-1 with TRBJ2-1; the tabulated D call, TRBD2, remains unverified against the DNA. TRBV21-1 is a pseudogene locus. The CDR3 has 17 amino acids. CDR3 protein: CASDEWRGTTHYNEQFF. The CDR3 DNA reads TGTGCCAGCGACGAATGGCGGGGGACTACCCACTACAATGAGCAGTTCTTC.

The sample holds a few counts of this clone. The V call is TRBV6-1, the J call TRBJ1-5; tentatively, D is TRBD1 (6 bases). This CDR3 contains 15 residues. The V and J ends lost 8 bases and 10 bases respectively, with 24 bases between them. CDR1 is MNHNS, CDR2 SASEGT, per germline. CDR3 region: CASLGDGQGFSPQHF. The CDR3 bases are TGTGCCAGCCTTGGAGACGGGCAGGGGTTTTCTCCCCAGCATTTT.

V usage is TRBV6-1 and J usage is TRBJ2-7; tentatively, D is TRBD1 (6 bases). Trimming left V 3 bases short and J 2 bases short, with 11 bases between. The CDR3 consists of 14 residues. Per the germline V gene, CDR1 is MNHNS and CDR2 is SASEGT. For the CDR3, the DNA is TGTGCCAGCAGTGAGCAGGGGCCCGCCTACGAGCAGTACTTC. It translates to CASSEQGPAYEQYF.

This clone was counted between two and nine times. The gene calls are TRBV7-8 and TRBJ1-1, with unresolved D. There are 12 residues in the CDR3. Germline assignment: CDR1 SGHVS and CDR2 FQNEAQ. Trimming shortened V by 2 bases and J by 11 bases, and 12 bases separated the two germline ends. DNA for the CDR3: TGTGCCAGCAGCTTATACGGGATATGGGCTTTCTTT. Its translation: CASSLYGIWAFF.